Ten or more counts support the clone carrying this T cell receptor (beta chain). No antigen is known for it. CDR3 length: 16 amino acids. Germline V gives CDR1 MNHEY, CDR2 SMNVEV (reference sequence). V dropped 5 bases and J dropped 7; count of bases not matched to a gene: 10. Preparing the TCRbeta library involved the use of unique molecular identifiers. MiXCR was run by TCRdb on the PCR reads, yielding one entry per CDR3 protein. The repertoire holds almost 500,000 distinct CDR3 sequences, with 10% as singletons. The sample comes from a study of T-cell reconstitution after alpha-beta-depleted transplantation in children. Study-level points and caveats: Surviving recipient cells, namely T cells and thymic progenitors, were the source of high day-60 TCRbeta diversity in some patients. T-cell counts and diversity at one year post-transplant came mainly from newly produced T cells. Several hundred expanded graft clones reportedly were the source of alpha-beta T cells about two months after transplant.

The genes are TRBV27 and TRBJ1-5, with 11 bases identical to TRBD1. This clonotype originated in a child younger than 10 with inherited bone marrow failure, due to receive a stem cell transplant. This specimen was PBMCs, taken before TCRalphabeta/CD19-depleted stem cell transplant. CDR3 amino acids: CASSRGRDRGYQPQHF. The DNA for the CDR3 is TGTGCCAGCAGTCGCGGCCGGGACAGGGGGTACCAGCCCCAGCATTTT.